The sequence of this T cell receptor (beta chain) was determined in a study of cytomegalovirus exposure and HLA in healthy donors. Study-wide points: Earlier analysis yielded a pattern in which most TCR beta V segments were productive about 87% or about 30% of the time. When analyzed later, a missense DCLRE1C variant was found to be linked to TCR beta V- and J-gene trimming. An observed cluster of highly shared sequence variants was recorded as a likely sequencing artifact. Among TCR beta chains of equal frequency, HLA-associated ones were more clonally expanded in a later analysis.

The CDR3 is 16 residues long. The germline V gene has CDR1 MNHNS and CDR2 SASEGT. Germline trimming cut 2 bases from V and 4 bases from J; bases unmatched to any gene: 10. The PCR used 60 Vbeta and 13 Jbeta primers. Sequencing used immunoSEQ multiplex PCR; TCRdb keeps in-frame clones, though not all of them. The sample has approximately 140,000 clones; about 77% are singletons. Concerning this clone itself: Antigen unknown.

This clonotype was sampled from a female donor in good health and CMV-seronegative. Sequenced sample: PBMCs. This chain connects TRBV6-1 to TRBJ2-7; TRBD2 agrees at 8 bases. The chain's CDR3 is CASSEPPIAGRYEQYF. In nucleotides, the CDR3 is TGTGCCAGCAGTGAACCCCCGATAGCGGGGCGTTACGAGCAGTACTTC.